Listed below are T cell receptor beta chains from one sample, sequenced in a study of low-dose radiotherapy and immunotherapy resistance in tumors. Each CDR3 protein is one row after TCRdb ran MiXCR on the reads. The sample holds tens of thousands of distinct CDR3 sequences, 20% to 25% seen once. Sample: PBMCs, taken after low-dose radiotherapy plus immunotherapy. The receptors were gathered from a female donor with ovarian cancer. Both conserved end residues are part of each CDR3. A D gene is named only where the DNA matches it firmly. Only part of the rows carry a size: once, few, many, or a class if the clone is expanded.

j_call	d_call	clone_size	v_call	cdr3_aa	cdr3_nt
TRBJ2-7	TRBD1	many	TRBV5-1	CASSWTGGETYEQYF	TGCGCCAGCAGCTGGACAGGGGGCGAAACCTACGAGCAGTACTTC
TRBJ2-1	TRBD2	many	TRBV6-6	CASRTSELAGGPSGNQQFF	TGTGCCAGCAGGACCTCGGAACTAGCGGGAGGGCCTTCGGGCAATCAGCAGTTCTTC
TRBJ2-3	TRBD2	many	TRBV24-1	CATSDRKGRVADTQYF	TGTGCCACCAGTGATAGGAAGGGGAGGGTGGCAGATACGCAGTATTTT
TRBJ2-2	NA	many	TRBV28	CASRATGTKLFF	TGTGCCAGCAGAGCCACCGGGACGAAGCTGTTTTTT
TRBJ2-1	NA	NA	TRBV5-4	CASSPPGPRSNEQFF	TGTGCCAGCAGCCCCCCGGGCCCCAGAAGCAATGAGCAGTTCTTC
TRBJ1-1	NA	many	TRBV7-2	CASSLRGREGEAFF	TGTGCCAGCAGCTTACGCGGTCGAGAGGGTGAAGCTTTCTTT
TRBJ2-6	NA	many	TRBV2	CASSELAAGANVLTF	TGTGCCAGCAGTGAATTGGCAGCTGGGGCCAACGTCCTGACTTTC
TRBJ2-3	NA	NA	TRBV5-1	CASSLETGASMGTQYF	TGCGCCAGCAGCTTGGAGACCGGGGCTAGCATGGGGACGCAGTATTTT
TRBJ2-7	NA	NA	TRBV29-1	CSVEEGAPYEQYF	TGCAGCGTTGAAGAGGGGGCCCCCTACGAGCAGTACTTC
TRBJ1-1	TRBD1	few	TRBV6-1	CASSSGQGAGRAEAFF	TGTGCCAGCAGTTCGGGACAGGGGGCCGGGAGGGCTGAAGCTTTCTTT
TRBJ2-5	TRBD1	NA	TRBV7-6	CASSLIDRGQETQYF	TGTGCCAGCAGCTTAATAGACAGGGGTCAAGAGACCCAGTACTTC
TRBJ1-5	NA	many	TRBV6-6	CASSWEDQPQHF	TGTGCCAGCAGTTGGGAGGATCAGCCCCAGCATTTT
TRBJ1-1	TRBD1	many	TRBV7-3	CASSLYEGAGTEAFF	TGTGCCAGCAGCTTATATGAGGGGGCGGGCACTGAAGCTTTCTTT
TRBJ2-3	TRBD2	many	TRBV27	CAATSGGSDTQYF	TGTGCGGCCACTAGCGGGGGGTCAGATACGCAGTATTTT
TRBJ2-7	NA	many	TRBV7-2	CASSLEWPLSYEQYF	TGTGCCAGCAGCCTTGAGTGGCCGCTGTCTTACGAGCAGTACTTC
TRBJ2-3	TRBD2	many	TRBV29-1	CSVESSGRAGSGWDTQYF	TGCAGCGTTGAGTCTAGCGGGAGGGCCGGTTCGGGGTGGGATACGCAGTATTTT
TRBJ2-2	TRBD2	many	TRBV2	CASSPAGVGTGELFF	TGTGCCAGCAGCCCGGCGGGGGTTGGCACCGGGGAGCTGTTTTTT
TRBJ2-2	TRBD1	many	TRBV6-2/TRBV6-3	CASTYTTGQGVTGELFF	TGTGCCAGCACCTACACCACGGGACAGGGTGTCACCGGGGAGCTGTTTTTT
TRBJ2-1	TRBD1	many	TRBV29-1	CSVVPGGARQFF	TGCAGCGTTGTCCCAGGGGGCGCAAGGCAGTTCTTC
TRBJ1-6	TRBD1	many	TRBV4-1	CASSQDDRGSSYNSPLHF	TGCGCCAGCAGCCAAGATGACAGGGGGAGCTCCTATAATTCACCCCTCCACTTT
TRBJ2-1	TRBD1	many	TRBV13	CASSQDRASSYNEQFF	TGTGCCAGCAGCCAGGACAGGGCAAGCTCCTACAATGAGCAGTTCTTC
TRBJ2-7	TRBD1	many	TRBV2	CASSGPPRTGDYEQYF	TGTGCCAGCAGTGGGCCCCCGAGGACAGGGGACTACGAGCAGTACTTC
TRBJ1-5	TRBD1	NA	TRBV6-2/TRBV6-3	CASSDRTGQGGGQPQHF	TGTGCCAGCAGTGACCGAACCGGACAGGGAGGAGGGCAGCCCCAGCATTTT
TRBJ1-3	TRBD1	many	TRBV4-1	CASGMGQETNTIYF	TGCGCCAGCGGGATGGGACAGGAGACCAACACCATATATTTT
TRBJ2-1	NA	many	TRBV20-1	CSASGPVAGSYNEQFF	TGCAGTGCTAGCGGACCCGTTGCGGGCTCCTACAATGAGCAGTTCTTC
TRBJ2-5	TRBD1	many	TRBV9	CASSRDRGLETQYF	TGTGCCAGCAGCCGGGACAGGGGGCTGGAGACCCAGTACTTC
TRBJ2-4	NA	NA	TRBV10-3	CAISEISDQAKNIQYF	TGTGCCATCAGTGAGATTTCGGACCAAGCCAAAAACATTCAGTACTTC
TRBJ2-1	TRBD1	many	TRBV7-9	CASSPRQGKYNEQFF	TGTGCCAGCAGCCCCAGACAGGGAAAGTACAATGAGCAGTTCTTC
TRBJ1-2	TRBD1	many	TRBV4-3	CASSQEGTGRTGDYGYTF	TGCGCCAGCAGCCAAGAAGGAACGGGTCGGACAGGGGACTATGGCTACACCTTC
TRBJ1-5	NA	NA	TRBV28	CASSLGIMSGGQPQHF	TGTGCCAGCAGTTTAGGGATTATGTCGGGGGGTCAGCCCCAGCATTTT
TRBJ1-2	NA	many	TRBV27	CASRPRGLNYGYTF	TGTGCCAGCAGACCCAGGGGCCTTAACTATGGCTACACCTTC
TRBJ2-7	TRBD2	few	TRBV25-1	CASSETSGRVVEQYF	TGTGCCAGCAGTGAGACTAGCGGGAGAGTGGTCGAGCAGTACTTC
TRBJ1-2	NA	once	TRBV28	CASSIARRGWGYTF	TGTGCCAGCAGTATCGCAAGGAGGGGTTGGGGCTACACCTTC
TRBJ2-5	TRBD2	many	TRBV24-1	CATSDPKGGLAGETQYF	TGTGCCACCAGTGATCCAAAGGGAGGACTAGCGGGGGAGACCCAGTACTTC
TRBJ2-7	NA	few	TRBV10-3	CAITATASSYEQYF	TGTGCCATCACTGCTACAGCAAGCTCCTACGAGCAGTACTTC
TRBJ2-1	NA	many	TRBV15	CATDSLAGNEQFF	TGTGCCACGGACTCCCTCGCGGGCAATGAGCAGTTCTTC
TRBJ2-1	NA	NA	TRBV15	CATSRGLNGNEQFF	TGTGCCACCAGCAGGGGACTCAACGGCAATGAGCAGTTCTTC
TRBJ2-2	TRBD1	many	TRBV13	CASSRNIRGTGELFF	TGTGCCAGCAGCCGGAATATCAGGGGGACCGGGGAGCTGTTTTTT
TRBJ1-1	NA	many	TRBV27	CASWAPHTEAFF	TGTGCCAGCTGGGCCCCCCATACTGAAGCTTTCTTT
TRBJ2-7	NA	many	TRBV3-1	CASSLRASTYEQYF	TGTGCCAGCAGCCTCAGGGCATCTACCTACGAGCAGTACTTC
TRBJ2-7	NA	many	TRBV10-3	CAISVRGSYEQYF	TGTGCCATCAGTGTTCGGGGTTCCTACGAGCAGTACTTC
TRBJ1-2	NA	many	TRBV24-1	CATSEQNRDGYTF	TGTGCCACCAGTGAACAGAACAGGGATGGCTACACCTTC
TRBJ2-7	NA	few	TRBV7-2	CASSWALGRDEQYF	TGTGCCAGCAGCTGGGCCCTGGGCCGAGACGAGCAGTACTTC
TRBJ2-3	NA	many	TRBV7-2	CASSSPGASTDTQYF	TGTGCCAGCAGCTCGCCGGGAGCGAGCACAGATACGCAGTATTTT
TRBJ2-5	NA	many	TRBV7-2	CASSLGGLAVMMGETQYF	TGTGCCAGCAGCTTAGGAGGGTTGGCAGTAATGATGGGAGAGACCCAGTACTTC
TRBJ2-3	NA	many	TRBV7-9	CASSQEQDTQYF	TGTGCCAGCAGCCAAGAACAAGATACGCAGTATTTT
TRBJ2-7	NA	many	TRBV9	CASSVRQGGEQYF	TGTGCCAGCAGCGTTAGGCAGGGGGGAGAGCAGTACTTC
TRBJ2-7	NA	many	TRBV5-1	CASSLDPPTYEQYF	TGCGCCAGCAGCTTGGATCCTCCGACCTACGAGCAGTACTTC
TRBJ2-5	TRBD2	many	TRBV7-7	CASSLVAGGATQYF	TGTGCTAGCAGCTTAGTTGCGGGGGGCGCTACCCAGTACTTC
TRBJ2-2	NA	many	TRBV27	CASSLSGGTGELFF	TGTGCCAGCAGTTTGAGCGGAGGTACCGGGGAGCTGTTTTTT
TRBJ2-1	TRBD2	many	TRBV12-3/TRBV12-4	CASSSSGRAYNEQFF	TGTGCCAGCAGTTCCAGCGGGAGGGCCTACAATGAGCAGTTCTTC
TRBJ2-7	NA	NA	TRBV6-2/TRBV6-3	CASSYSRAAYEQYF	TGTGCCAGCAGTTACTCGAGGGCAGCCTACGAGCAGTACTTC
TRBJ2-6	NA	many	TRBV19	CASSLQQGSGANVLTF	TGTGCCAGTAGTTTACAACAGGGCTCTGGGGCCAACGTCCTGACTTTC
TRBJ2-7	NA	many	TRBV18	CASSYGQSTYEQYF	TGTGCCAGCTCATACGGACAGTCAACATACGAGCAGTACTTC
TRBJ2-3	NA	few	TRBV7-2	CASSPGAQADTQYF	TGTGCCAGCAGTCCTGGTGCTCAGGCAGATACGCAGTATTTT
TRBJ2-2	NA	many	TRBV2	CASSEALPSGELFF	TGTGCCAGCAGTGAAGCGCTTCCATCCGGGGAGCTGTTTTTT
TRBJ2-1	TRBD1	NA	TRBV14	CASSRHGTAPYNEQFF	TGTGCCAGCAGCCGACACGGGACAGCCCCCTACAATGAGCAGTTCTTC
TRBJ2-5	NA	many	TRBV11-1	CASSLVQGKTQYF	TGTGCCAGCAGCTTAGTCCAGGGAAAGACCCAGTACTTC
TRBJ1-1	TRBD1	NA	TRBV30	CAWLSMGQLRMNTEAFF	TGTGCCTGGCTATCTATGGGACAGCTAAGAATGAACACTGAAGCTTTCTTT